The clone carrying this T cell receptor beta chain was counted a few times. Its specificity is not known. The data were taken from a study of T-cell memory formation after mild COVID-19. Overall study: Largely donor-specific sequence clusters came from a couple of donors.

This CDR3 spans 16 amino acids. J gave up 5 bases and V 0 bases, and 11 bases lay outside the gene matches. Germline V gene lookup returns CDR1 SGDLS and CDR2 YYNGEE. Study results and limitations: Clones that contracted clustered mainly in CM and EM if CD4+ and in EMRA if CD8+. Within pre-infection memory, some responding clones were found, suggesting cross-reactive memory joined. Clones that shrank (day 15 to 85) were balanced CD4/CD8, whereas later expanders leaned CD4+.

TCRdb processed the 5' RACE reads anew with MiXCR; each CDR3 protein has one entry. The table lists around 420,000 distinct CDR3 sequences, 20% to 25% of them singletons. The rearrangement uses TRBV9 and TRBJ2-7; TRBD1 matches 7 bases. The clonotype was recovered from an adult woman who had mild COVID-19 (a few samples of this study predate the infection). Cell type and time point are not known. Sample: PBMCs or a T cell subset sorted from them (not recorded which). CDR3 residues: CASSVDSSGGSDEQYF. CDR3 nucleotides: TGTGCCAGCAGCGTAGACTCGTCAGGGGGTTCGGACGAGCAGTACTTC.